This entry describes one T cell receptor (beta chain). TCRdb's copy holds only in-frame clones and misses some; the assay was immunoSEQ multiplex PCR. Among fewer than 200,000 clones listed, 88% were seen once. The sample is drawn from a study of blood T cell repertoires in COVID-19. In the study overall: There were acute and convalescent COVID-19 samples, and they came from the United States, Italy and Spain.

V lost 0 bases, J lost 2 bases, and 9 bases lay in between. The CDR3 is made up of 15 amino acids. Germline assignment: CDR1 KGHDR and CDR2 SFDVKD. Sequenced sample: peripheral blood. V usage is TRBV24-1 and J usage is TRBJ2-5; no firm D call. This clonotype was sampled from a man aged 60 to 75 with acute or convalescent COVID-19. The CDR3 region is CATSDLQVGQETQYF. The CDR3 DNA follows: TGTGCCACCAGTGATTTGCAGGTTGGACAAGAGACCCAGTACTTC.